This T cell receptor beta chain emerged from a study of blood T cell repertoires in COVID-19. Study-wide background: Acute and convalescent COVID-19 samples came from the United States, Italy and Spain.

After removal of 4 bases from V and 4 bases from J, the junction contained 9 bases not matched to a gene. This CDR3 region has 15 residues. Germline CDR1 is ENHRY and CDR2 is SYGVKD. This table comes from immunoSEQ multiplex PCR, and its TCRdb copy is limited to in-frame clones, with some not included. This sample has fewer than 110,000 clones, with roughly 90% found just once. The sequencing sample was made of peripheral blood. The origin of this receptor is a woman aged 60-75 years with acute or convalescent COVID-19. V gene TRBV10-3 combines with J gene TRBJ1-1, with 7 nucleotides matching TRBD1. The DNA for the CDR3 is TGTGCCATCAGTGGAAGGGGGCGCGAGGTCACTGAAGCTTTCTTT. Protein: CAISGRGREVTEAFF.